Sequencing of this T cell receptor beta chain was carried out in a study of T cell repertoires in cytomegalovirus infection. Via MiXCR, TCRdb re-called the reads, giving one row per CDR3 protein. Of more than 350,000 distinct CDR3 sequences in the sample, 25% to 40% were seen once. This TCR was sampled from a human donor in good health (CMV status not recorded). Some clones in this sample may be carry-over from other donors' samples. Sample: PBMCs.

The CDR3 protein is CASSLTGVAVGYTF. The CDR3 DNA reads as TGTGCCAGCAGCTTAACGGGGGTCGCGGTCGGCTACACCTTC. This chain connects TRBV7-8 to TRBJ1-2, with a possible D match to TRBD1 (5 bases). The CDR3 totals 14 residues. CDR1 is SGHVS, CDR2 FQNEAQ, per germline. The germline V and J ends were trimmed by 2 bases and 8 bases, with 15 bases remaining between them.